The T cell receptor (beta chain) under discussion was sequenced for a study of blood T cell repertoires in COVID-19. This CDR3 contains 18 residues. Germline CDR1 reads SNHLY; CDR2 reads FYNNEI. V was pared by 7 bases and J by 5 bases, with 16 bases of the junction left unmatched. Method: immunoSEQ multiplex PCR; TCRdb's copy keeps in-frame clones and lacks some. The sample has fewer than 350,000 clones; 75% to 90% are singletons. The gene calls are TRBV2 and TRBJ1-4; 10 nucleotides match TRBD1. Specimen: peripheral blood. This sequence originates from a woman aged 65 to 85 with COVID-19, enrolled during active disease. For the CDR3, the DNA is TGTGCCAGCAAGGAGACAGGGGGCCTCCTACCCCGGAATGAAAAACTGTTTTTT. It yields the protein CASKETGGLLPRNEKLFF.